The 4 T cell receptor beta chains reported below all come from one sample, sequenced in a study of T cell responses to AZD1222 COVID-19 vaccine. The assay was immunoSEQ multiplex PCR, and TCRdb's table has in-frame clones only and misses some. Here the sample spans under 300,000 clones, more than 85% being singletons. The source was peripheral blood, collected on day 0 of AZD1222 vaccination. Source of these receptors: an adult in good health.

The J gene is TRBJ2-7, the V gene TRBV5-6, with 12 bases matching TRBD2. CDR1 is SGHDT and CDR2 is YYEEEE in the germline V gene. V was clipped by 4 bases and J by 2 bases; unmatched bases: 4. This CDR3 comprises 15 residues. The CDR3 sequence: CASSLASGGAYEQYF. CDR3 bases: TGTGCCAGCAGCCTCGCTAGCGGGGGGGCCTACGAGCAGTACTTC.

V gene TRBV28 combines with J gene TRBJ1-5; no clear D gene. V gave up 4 bases and J gave up 0 bases, with 22 bases separating them. Germline loops: CDR1 MDHEN, CDR2 SYDVKM. The CDR3 consists of 19 residues. The CDR3 here is CASSSHQDLRRNSNQPQHF. In DNA form, the CDR3 reads TGTGCCAGCAGTTCGCATCAGGATCTTCGCCGCAATAGCAATCAGCCCCAGCATTTT.

J is TRBJ2-3 and V is TRBV6-2 or TRBV6-3; D might be TRBD1 (5 bases). Germline loops: CDR1 MNHEY, CDR2 SVGEGT. V gave up 2 bases and J gave up 6 bases, with 18 bases separating them. The CDR3 spans 16 residues. This CDR3 reads CASSYAPSWGPDTQYF. The DNA of the CDR3 is TGTGCCAGCAGTTACGCCCCTAGTTGGGGCCCGGATACGCAGTATTTT.

The rearrangement joins TRBV4-3 to TRBJ1-3, with D possibly TRBD1 on 6 matching bases. Per germline, CDR1 LGHNA and CDR2 YSLEER. This CDR3 region has 15 residues. Trimming shortened V by 5 bases and J by 1 base, and 12 bases separated the two germline ends. The CDR3 region has the DNA TGCGCCAGCAGCTTGACCGGGACATCTGGAAACACCATATATTTT. Amino acids: CASSLTGTSGNTIYF.